The following is a TCR beta chain sequence with its context. The sample originates from a study of OX40 agonist ivuxolimab in advanced cancers. V was pared by 5 bases and J by 0 bases, with 16 bases between. Germline loops: CDR1 MNHEY, CDR2 SMNVEV (reference sequence). The CDR3 contains 17 residues. Generated by immunoSEQ multiplex PCR, the TCRdb table keeps only in-frame clones and is missing some. This table has about 62,000 clones, over 75% appearing once. The receptor was derived from an adult with an advanced solid tumor such as melanoma, head and neck, liver or kidney cancer. The chain employs TRBV27 and TRBJ2-2; D is perhaps TRBD1 (6 bases). The material sequenced was CD4+ or CD8+ T cells sorted from blood, taken in a trial of the OX40 agonist ivuxolimab. The DNA for the CDR3 is TGTGCCAGCAGTGCCGTCCTGGACAGTGCGAACACCGGGGAGCTGTTTTTT. Its translation is CASSAVLDSANTGELFF.